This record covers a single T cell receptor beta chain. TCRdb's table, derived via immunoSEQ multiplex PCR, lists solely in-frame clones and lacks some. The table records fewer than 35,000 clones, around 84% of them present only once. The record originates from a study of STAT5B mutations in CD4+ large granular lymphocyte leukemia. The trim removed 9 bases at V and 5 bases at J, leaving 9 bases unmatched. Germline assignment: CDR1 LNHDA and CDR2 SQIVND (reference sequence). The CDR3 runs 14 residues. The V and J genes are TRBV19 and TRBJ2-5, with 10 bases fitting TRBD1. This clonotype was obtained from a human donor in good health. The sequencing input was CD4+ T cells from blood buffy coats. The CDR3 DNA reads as TGTGCCAGCCGACAGGGGGCAGTGGGGGAGACCCAGTACTTC. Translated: CASRQGAVGETQYF.